This T cell receptor beta chain was documented in a study of PD-L1 blockade in urothelial cancer. The overall study: At 6 weeks and at 3 weeks (second dose) after treatment start, blood was analyzed. Blood gave a median 141,255 T cells.

This clone was observed a single time. Time point defined: peripheral blood 6 weeks after treatment start. Synthetic spike-ins, TCR analog templates, were added into each PCR. Sequencing was performed with immunoSEQ multiplex PCR; in TCRdb, only in-frame clones are kept and a portion is missing. The sample carries around 66,000 clones, 88% recorded once. The V gene's germline CDR1 is SGDLS and CDR2 YYNGEE. CDR3 length: 16 residues. Trimming took 0 bases from V and 4 from J; bases not matched to a gene: 6. The TCR sequence derives from a man aged 55-75 years with urothelial cancer. J is TRBJ1-3 and V is TRBV9, with 8 bases lining up with TRBD1. The starting material was PBMCs, obtained around atezolizumab (anti-PD-L1) treatment. The CDR3 protein is CASSVVSGGAGNTIYF. The CDR3 DNA reads as TGTGCCAGCAGCGTAGTTTCAGGGGGCGCGGGAAACACCATATATTTT.